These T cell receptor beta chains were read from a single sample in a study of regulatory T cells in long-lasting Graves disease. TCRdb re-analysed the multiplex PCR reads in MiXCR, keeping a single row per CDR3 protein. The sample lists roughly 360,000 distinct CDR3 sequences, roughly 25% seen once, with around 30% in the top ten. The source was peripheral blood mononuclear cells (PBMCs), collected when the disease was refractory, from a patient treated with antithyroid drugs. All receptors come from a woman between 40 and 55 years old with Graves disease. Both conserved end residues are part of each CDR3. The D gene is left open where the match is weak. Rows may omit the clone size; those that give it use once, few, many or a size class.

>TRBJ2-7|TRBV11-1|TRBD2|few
CASSSSGPGEQYF
TGTGCCAGCAGCTCTAGCGGGCCGGGGGAGCAGTACTTC
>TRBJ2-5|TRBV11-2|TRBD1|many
CASSAHPRDREETQYF
TGTGCCAGCAGCGCCCACCCCCGGGACAGGGAAGAGACCCAGTACTTC
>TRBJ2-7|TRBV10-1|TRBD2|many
CASTETGTRITYEQYF
TGCGCCAGCACCGAGACCGGGACTAGAATAACCTACGAGCAGTACTTC
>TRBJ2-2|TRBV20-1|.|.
CSAPRDTNTGELFF
TGCAGTGCTCCCCGGGACACGAACACCGGGGAGCTGTTTTTT
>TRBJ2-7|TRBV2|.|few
CASSARGREQYF
TGTGCCAGCAGTGCCAGGGGTCGCGAGCAGTACTTC
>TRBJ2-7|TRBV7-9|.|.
CASSSVTGRNTYEQYF
TGTGCCAGCAGCTCCGTAACGGGACGGAATACCTACGAGCAGTACTTC
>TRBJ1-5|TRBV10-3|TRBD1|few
CAISESTGGWNQPQHF
TGTGCCATCAGTGAGTCGACAGGGGGCTGGAATCAGCCCCAGCATTTT
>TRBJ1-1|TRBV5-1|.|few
CASSSPRVGVTEAFF
TGCGCCAGCAGCTCCCCCCGGGTGGGGGTCACTGAAGCTTTCTTT
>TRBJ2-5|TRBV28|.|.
CASSFGGHIQETQYF
TGTGCCAGCAGCTTTGGCGGACATATACAAGAGACCCAGTACTTC
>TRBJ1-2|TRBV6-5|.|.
CASSYQGAGYTF
TGTGCCAGCAGTTACCAGGGAGCTGGCTACACCTTC
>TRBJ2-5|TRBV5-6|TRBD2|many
CASSRGRAGAETQYF
TGTGCCAGCAGTCGCGGGAGGGCCGGGGCAGAGACCCAGTACTTC
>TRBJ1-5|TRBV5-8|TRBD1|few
CASSFLGTVSNQPQHF
TGTGCCAGCAGCTTTCTGGGGACAGTTAGCAATCAGCCCCAGCATTTT
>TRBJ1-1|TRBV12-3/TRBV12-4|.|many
CASSLKGHPTEAFF
TGTGCCAGCAGTTTAAAAGGCCACCCCACTGAAGCTTTCTTT
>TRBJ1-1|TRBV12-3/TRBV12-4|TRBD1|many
CASSFTGQGDTEAFF
TGTGCCAGCAGTTTCACCGGACAGGGCGACACTGAAGCTTTCTTT
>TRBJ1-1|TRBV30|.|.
CAWSVSSNTEAFF
TGTGCCTGGAGTGTGAGTTCGAACACTGAAGCTTTCTTT
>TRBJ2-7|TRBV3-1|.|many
CASSLSTGSSYEQYF
TGTGCCAGCAGCCTGTCGACAGGAAGCTCCTACGAGCAGTACTTC
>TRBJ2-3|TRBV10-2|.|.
CASCQSVVRDTQYF
TGCGCCAGCTGCCAATCAGTGGTTAGAGATACGCAGTATTTT
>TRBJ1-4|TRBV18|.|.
CASSPTVPTNEKLFF
TGTGCCAGCTCACCGACAGTCCCCACTAATGAAAAACTGTTTTTT
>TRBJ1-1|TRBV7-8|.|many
CASSSFRTGNTEAFF
TGTGCCAGCAGCTCATTTAGGACGGGGAACACTGAAGCTTTCTTT
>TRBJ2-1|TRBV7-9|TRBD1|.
CASSSGQIPYNEQFF
TGTGCCAGCAGCTCGGGACAGATTCCTTACAATGAGCAGTTCTTC
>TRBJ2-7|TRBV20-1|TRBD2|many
CSAPPLAGANEQYF
TGCAGTGCCCCCCCACTAGCGGGAGCTAACGAGCAGTACTTC
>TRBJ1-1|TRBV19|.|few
CASSTKGVATEAFF
TGTGCCAGTAGTACGAAAGGAGTCGCCACTGAAGCTTTCTTT
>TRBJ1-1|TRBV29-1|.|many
CSAKIWGGTEAFF
TGCAGCGCCAAAATCTGGGGGGGCACTGAAGCTTTCTTT
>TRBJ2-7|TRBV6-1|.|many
CASKGTGVGSFSYEQYF
TGTGCCAGCAAAGGGACGGGAGTGGGATCCTTCTCCTACGAGCAGTACTTC
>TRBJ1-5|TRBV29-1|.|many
CSVRLAGGNQPQHF
TGCAGCGTTAGGTTGGCAGGGGGCAATCAGCCCCAGCATTTT
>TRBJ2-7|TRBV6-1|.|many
CASSEGAGESYEQYF
TGTGCCAGCAGTGAGGGGGCAGGGGAATCCTACGAGCAGTACTTC
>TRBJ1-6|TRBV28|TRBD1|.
CASSPYGTGGSYNSPLHF
TGTGCCAGCAGTCCGTACGGGACAGGAGGCTCCTATAATTCACCCCTCCACTTT
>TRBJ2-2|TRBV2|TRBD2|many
CASRREGTGELFF
TGTGCCAGCAGGCGGGAGGGCACCGGGGAGCTGTTTTTT
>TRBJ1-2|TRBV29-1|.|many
CSATEGFSYGYTF
TGCAGCGCCACGGAAGGATTTTCCTATGGCTACACCTTC
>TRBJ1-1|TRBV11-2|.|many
CASSGYSLSGTEAFF
TGTGCCAGCAGCGGATATTCGTTATCCGGCACTGAAGCTTTCTTT
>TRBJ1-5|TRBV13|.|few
CASSFYSNQPQHF
TGTGCCAGCAGTTTCTATAGCAATCAGCCCCAGCATTTT
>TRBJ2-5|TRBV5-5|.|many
CASSLGRIYQETQYF
TGTGCCAGCAGCTTGGGAAGAATCTATCAAGAGACCCAGTACTTC
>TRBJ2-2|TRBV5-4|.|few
CASSLGGRSGTGELFF
TGTGCCAGCAGCTTGGGGGGGCGTTCGGGCACCGGGGAGCTGTTTTTT
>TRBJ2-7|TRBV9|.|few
CASSVDPSRVYEQYF
TGTGCCAGCAGCGTAGACCCCTCGCGAGTCTACGAGCAGTACTTC
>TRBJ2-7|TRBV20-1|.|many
CSASRVYEQYF
TGCAGTGCTAGTAGGGTCTACGAGCAGTACTTC
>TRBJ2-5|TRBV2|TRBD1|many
CASRGQGGETQYF
TGTGCCAGCAGGGGACAGGGCGGGGAGACCCAGTACTTC
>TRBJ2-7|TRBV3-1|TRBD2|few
CASSQDRASGKYEQYF
TGTGCCAGCAGCCAAGATCGGGCTAGCGGGAAGTACGAGCAGTACTTC
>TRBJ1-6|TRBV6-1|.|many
CASSETDWPPLHF
TGTGCCAGCAGTGAAACCGACTGGCCACCCCTCCACTTT
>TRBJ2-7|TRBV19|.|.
CASSIQASSYEQYF
TGTGCCAGTAGTATACAGGCTTCATCCTACGAGCAGTACTTC
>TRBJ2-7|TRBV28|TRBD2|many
CASSSTSGYSYEQYF
TGTGCCAGCAGTTCGACTAGCGGTTACTCCTACGAGCAGTACTTC
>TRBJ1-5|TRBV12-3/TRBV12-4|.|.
CASSLGAGIQPRHF
TGTGCCAGCAGTTTAGGGGCAGGGATTCAGCCCCGGCATTTT
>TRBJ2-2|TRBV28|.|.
CASRRDYTGELFF
TGTGCCAGCAGGAGGGACTACACCGGGGAGCTGTTTTTT
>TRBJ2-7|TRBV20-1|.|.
CSARDLAGLYEQYF
TGCAGTGCTAGAGATCTGGCGGGCCTATACGAGCAGTACTTC
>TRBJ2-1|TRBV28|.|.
CASSQTPIEQFF
TGTGCCAGCAGTCAGACTCCTATTGAGCAGTTCTTC
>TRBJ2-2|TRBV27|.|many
CASSILRGAGGELFF
TGTGCCAGCAGTATCCTAAGGGGGGCTGGCGGGGAGCTGTTTTTT
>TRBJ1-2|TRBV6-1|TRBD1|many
CASSEAKATGGDYGYTF
TGTGCCAGCAGTGAAGCAAAGGCGACAGGGGGCGACTATGGCTACACCTTC
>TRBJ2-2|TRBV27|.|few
CASRTDGVTGELFF
TGTGCCAGCAGAACCGACGGGGTCACCGGGGAGCTGTTTTTT
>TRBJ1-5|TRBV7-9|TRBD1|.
CASSQGTVNQPQHF
TGTGCCAGCAGCCAGGGGACAGTCAATCAGCCCCAGCATTTT
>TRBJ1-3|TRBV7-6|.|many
CASSLAGTGNTIYF
TGTGCCAGCAGCTTAGCGGGGACTGGAAACACCATATATTTT
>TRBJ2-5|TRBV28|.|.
CASSLFPPGVPLGGQYF
TGTGCCAGCAGTTTATTCCCCCCAGGGGTCCCCTTAGGGGGCCAGTACTTC
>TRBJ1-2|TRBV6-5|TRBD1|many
CASSSTGINYGYTF
TGTGCCAGCAGTTCGACAGGGATTAACTATGGCTACACCTTC
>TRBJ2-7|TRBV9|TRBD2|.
CASSASPSGLAYEQYF
TGTGCCAGCAGCGCATCCCCCTCGGGACTAGCGTACGAGCAGTACTTC
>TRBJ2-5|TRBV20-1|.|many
CSFSKEEIGETQYF
TGCAGTTTTAGTAAAGAAGAGATCGGGGAGACCCAGTACTTC
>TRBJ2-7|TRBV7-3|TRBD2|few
CASSLAISGSLYEQYF
TGTGCCAGCAGCTTAGCCATTAGCGGGAGCCTCTACGAGCAGTACTTC
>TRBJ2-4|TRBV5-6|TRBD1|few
CASSYGTEKNIQYF
TGTGCCAGCAGCTATGGGACAGAAAAAAACATTCAGTACTTC